This record looks at one TCR beta chain sequence and its context. These data come from a study of blood T cell repertoires in COVID-19. About the study: COVID-19 samples from acute and convalescent phases originated in the United States, Italy and Spain. T cells, B-cell-depleted T cells, or PBMCs supplied cDNA or gDNA.

In the authors' workflow: Amplified reference gene primers provided the basis for estimating nucleated cell counts. Here immunoSEQ multiplex PCR was the method, and the copy in TCRdb shows in-frame clones only, minus some. The V and J calls and clone size were taken over from that table, and D and trimming were inferred from the DNA. The sample carries some 120,000 clones, 80% to 90% recorded once. J gave up 2 bases and V 4 bases, and 3 bases lay outside the gene matches. Germline CDR1 reads SGHTA; CDR2 reads FQGTGA. The CDR3 sequence is 14 residues long. Sequencing was carried out using peripheral blood. This clonotype originated in a man between 70 and 80 years old with active or convalescent COVID-19. The chain joins TRBV7-3 to TRBJ1-2, with TRBD1 identical over 8 bases. The CDR3 DNA sequence: TGTGCCAGCAGCTCTGGGACAGGCAACTATGGCTACACCTTC. Its translation: CASSSGTGNYGYTF.